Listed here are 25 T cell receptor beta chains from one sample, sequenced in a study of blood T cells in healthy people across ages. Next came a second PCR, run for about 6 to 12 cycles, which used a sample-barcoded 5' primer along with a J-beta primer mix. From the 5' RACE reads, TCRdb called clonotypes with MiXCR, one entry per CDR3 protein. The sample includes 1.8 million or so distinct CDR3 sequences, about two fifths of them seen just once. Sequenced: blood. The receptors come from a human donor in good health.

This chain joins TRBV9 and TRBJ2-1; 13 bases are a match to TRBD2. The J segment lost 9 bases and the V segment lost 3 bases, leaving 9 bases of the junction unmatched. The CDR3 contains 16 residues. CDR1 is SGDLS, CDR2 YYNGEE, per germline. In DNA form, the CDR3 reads TGTGCCAGCAGCGCCCCGACTAGCGGGGGGCGGGGTGAGCAGTTCTTC. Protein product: CASSAPTSGGRGEQFF.

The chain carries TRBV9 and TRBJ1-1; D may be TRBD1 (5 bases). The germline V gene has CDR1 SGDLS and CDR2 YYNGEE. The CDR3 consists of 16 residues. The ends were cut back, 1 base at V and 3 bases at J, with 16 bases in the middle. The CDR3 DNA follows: TGTGCCAGCAGCGTATCCAAGGATACGGGGGACACTGAAGCTTTCTTT. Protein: CASSVSKDTGDTEAFF. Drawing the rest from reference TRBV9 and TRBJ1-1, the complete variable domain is DSGVTQTPKHLITATGQRVTLRCSPRSGDLSVYWYQQSLDQGLQFLIQYYNGEERAKGNILERFSAQQFPDLHSELNLSSLELGDSALYFCASSVSKDTGDTEAFFGQGTRLTVV.

The CDR3 coding sequence is TGTGCCAGCAGCCGCCCGAGACAGGGGCACCTTCTTGGATATGGCTACACCTTC. Its protein is CASSRPRQGHLLGYGYTF. The chain uses TRBV7-2 and TRBJ1-2; 8 nucleotides line up with TRBD1. This CDR3 spans 18 amino acids. V shed 5 bases and J 5 bases; nucleotides not matched to a gene: 19. Germline CDR1 is SGHTA and CDR2 is FQGNSA. The entire variable domain, with the rest obtained from reference TRBV7-2 and TRBJ1-2, is as follows: GAGVSQSPSNKVTEKGKDVELRCDPISGHTALYWYRQSLGQGLEFLIYFQGNSAPDKSGLPSDRFSAERTGGSVSTLTIQRTQQEDSAVYLCASSRPRQGHLLGYGYTFGSGTRLTVV.

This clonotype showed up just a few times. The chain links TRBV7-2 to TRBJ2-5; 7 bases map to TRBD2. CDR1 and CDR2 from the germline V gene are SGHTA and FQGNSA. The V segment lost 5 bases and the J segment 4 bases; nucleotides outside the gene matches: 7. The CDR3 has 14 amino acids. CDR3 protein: CASSNMGGLETQYF. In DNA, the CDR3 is TGTGCCAGCAGCAACATGGGGGGGTTAGAGACCCAGTACTTC.

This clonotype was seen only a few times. The chain's CDR3 is CSVFRASGEQYF. The CDR3 DNA follows: TGCAGCGTTTTTAGGGCGTCAGGGGAGCAGTACTTC. The chain recombines TRBV29-1 with TRBJ2-5, with D possibly TRBD1 on 6 matching bases. This CDR3 spans 12 amino acids. The germline gives CDR1 SQVTM, CDR2 ANQGSEA. Trimming cost V 5 bases and J 11 bases, with 18 bases left between them.

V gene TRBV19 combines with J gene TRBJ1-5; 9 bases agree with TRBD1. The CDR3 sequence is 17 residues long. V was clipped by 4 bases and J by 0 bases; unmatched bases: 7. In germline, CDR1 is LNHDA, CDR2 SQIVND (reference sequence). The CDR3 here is CASSTGQGRYSNQPQHF. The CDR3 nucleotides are TGTGCCAGTAGTACCGGACAGGGGCGGTATAGCAATCAGCCCCAGCATTTT.

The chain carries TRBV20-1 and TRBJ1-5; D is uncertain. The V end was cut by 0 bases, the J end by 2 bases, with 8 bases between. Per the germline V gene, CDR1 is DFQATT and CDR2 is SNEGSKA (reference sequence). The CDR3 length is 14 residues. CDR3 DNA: TGCAGTGCTAGAGATCCTCAGGGCAATCAGCCCCAGCATTTT. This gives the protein CSARDPQGNQPQHF.

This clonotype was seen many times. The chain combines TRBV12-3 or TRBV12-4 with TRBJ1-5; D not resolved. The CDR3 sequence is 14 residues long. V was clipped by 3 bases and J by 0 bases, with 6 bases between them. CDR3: CASSLDHSNQPQHF. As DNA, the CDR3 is TGTGCCAGCAGTTTGGATCATAGCAATCAGCCCCAGCATTTT.

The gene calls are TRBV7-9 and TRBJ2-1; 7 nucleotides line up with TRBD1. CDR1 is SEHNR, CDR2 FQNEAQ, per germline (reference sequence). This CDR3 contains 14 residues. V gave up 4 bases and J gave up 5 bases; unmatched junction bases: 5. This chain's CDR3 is CASSWLDRNNEQFF. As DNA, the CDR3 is TGTGCCAGCAGCTGGCTGGACAGGAACAATGAGCAGTTCTTC.

The CDR3 DNA reads TGTGCCAGCAGTTTCGGGGACAGGTCACAGCCCCAGCATTTT. Amino acids: CASSFGDRSQPQHF. The J gene is TRBJ1-5, the V gene TRBV12-3 or TRBV12-4, with 8 bases that match TRBD1. This CDR3 is 14 amino acids long. V gave up 3 bases and J gave up 7 bases; unmatched junction bases: 5.

The CDR3 coding sequence is TGTGCCAGCAGTTTTGCGGGACTGATTGGAAACGAGCAGTACTTC. Protein product: CASSFAGLIGNEQYF. The chain links TRBV28 to TRBJ2-7; tentatively, D is TRBD2 (6 bases). Germline values: CDR1 MDHEN, CDR2 SYDVKM. The CDR3 has 15 amino acids. Trimming removed 3 bases at V and 5 bases at J, with 17 bases between.

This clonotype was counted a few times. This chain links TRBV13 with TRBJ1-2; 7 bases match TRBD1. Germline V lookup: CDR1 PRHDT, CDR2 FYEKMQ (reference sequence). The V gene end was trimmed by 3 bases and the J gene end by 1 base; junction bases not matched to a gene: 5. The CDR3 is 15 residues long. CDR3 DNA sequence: TGTGCCAGCAGCTTGGGACAGATAGATAACTATGGCTACACCTTC. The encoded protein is CASSLGQIDNYGYTF. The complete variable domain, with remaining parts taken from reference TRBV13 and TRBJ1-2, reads AAGVIQSPRHLIKEKRETATLKCYPIPRHDTVYWYQQGPGQDPQFLISFYEKMQSDKGSIPDRFSAQQFSDYHSELNMSSLELGDSALYFCASSLGQIDNYGYTFGSGTRLTVV.

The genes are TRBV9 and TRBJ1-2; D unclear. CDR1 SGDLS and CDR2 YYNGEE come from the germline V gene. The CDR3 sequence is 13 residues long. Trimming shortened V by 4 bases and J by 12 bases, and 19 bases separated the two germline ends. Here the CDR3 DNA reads TGTGCCAGCAGCACCGCAGGAACACGGGAACACACCTTC. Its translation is CASSTAGTREHTF.

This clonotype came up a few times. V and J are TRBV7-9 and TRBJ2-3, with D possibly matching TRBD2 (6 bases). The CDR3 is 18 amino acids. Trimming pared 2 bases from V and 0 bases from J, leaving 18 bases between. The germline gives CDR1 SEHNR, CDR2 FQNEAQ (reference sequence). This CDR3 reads CASSLSGGTETSTDTQYF. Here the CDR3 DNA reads TGTGCCAGCAGCTTATCCGGAGGGACGGAAACTAGCACAGATACGCAGTATTTT.

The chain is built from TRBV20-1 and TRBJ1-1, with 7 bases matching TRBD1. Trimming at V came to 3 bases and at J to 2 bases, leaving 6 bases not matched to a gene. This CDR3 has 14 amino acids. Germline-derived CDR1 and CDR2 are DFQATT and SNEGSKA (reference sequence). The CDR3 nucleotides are TGCAGTGCTAGCCCGGGACAGTTTAACACTGAAGCTTTCTTT. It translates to CSASPGQFNTEAFF.

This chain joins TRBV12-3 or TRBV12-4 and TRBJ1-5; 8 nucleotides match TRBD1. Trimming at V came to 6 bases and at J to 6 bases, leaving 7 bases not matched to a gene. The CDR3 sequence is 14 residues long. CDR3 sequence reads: CASRAQGAIQPQHF. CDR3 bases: TGTGCCAGCAGGGCGCAGGGGGCGATTCAGCCCCAGCATTTT.

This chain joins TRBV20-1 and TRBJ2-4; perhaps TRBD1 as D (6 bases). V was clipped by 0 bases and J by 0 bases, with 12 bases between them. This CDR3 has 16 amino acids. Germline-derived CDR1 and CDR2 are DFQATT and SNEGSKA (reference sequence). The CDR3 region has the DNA TGCAGTGCTAGAGAAGCTAGGGACATAGCCAAAAACATTCAGTACTTC. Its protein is CSAREARDIAKNIQYF.

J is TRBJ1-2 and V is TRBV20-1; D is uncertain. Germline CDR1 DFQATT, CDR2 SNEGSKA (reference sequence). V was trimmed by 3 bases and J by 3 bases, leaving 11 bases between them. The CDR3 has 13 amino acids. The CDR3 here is CSARSSRDYGYTF. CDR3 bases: TGCAGTGCTAGGTCATCTAGGGACTATGGCTACACCTTC.

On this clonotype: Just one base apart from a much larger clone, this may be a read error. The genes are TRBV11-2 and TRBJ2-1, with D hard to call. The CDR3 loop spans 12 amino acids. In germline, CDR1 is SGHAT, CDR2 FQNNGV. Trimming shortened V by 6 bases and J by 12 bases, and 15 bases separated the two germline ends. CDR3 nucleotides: TGTGCCAGCAGGGGTTACGGCCATGGGCAGTTCTTC. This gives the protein CASRGYGHGQFF.

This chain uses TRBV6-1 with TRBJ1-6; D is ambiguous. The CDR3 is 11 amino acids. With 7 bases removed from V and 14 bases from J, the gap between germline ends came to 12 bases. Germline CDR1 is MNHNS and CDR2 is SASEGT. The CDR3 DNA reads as TGTGCCAGCATGGCTGGTTCGACCCTCCACTTT. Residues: CASMAGSTLHF.

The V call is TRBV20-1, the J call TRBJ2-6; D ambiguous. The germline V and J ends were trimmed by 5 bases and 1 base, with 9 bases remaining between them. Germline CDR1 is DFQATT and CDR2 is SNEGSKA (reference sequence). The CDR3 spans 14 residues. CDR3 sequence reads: CSALKISGANVLTF. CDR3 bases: TGCAGTGCTTTAAAAATTTCTGGGGCCAACGTCCTGACTTTC.

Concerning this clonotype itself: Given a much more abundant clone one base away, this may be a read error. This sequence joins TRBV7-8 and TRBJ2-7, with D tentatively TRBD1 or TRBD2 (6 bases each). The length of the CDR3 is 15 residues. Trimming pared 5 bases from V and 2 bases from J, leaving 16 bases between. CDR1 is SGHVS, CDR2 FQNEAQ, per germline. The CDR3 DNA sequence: TGTGCCAGCAGCCCGACCGCCGGGGGCCCCTACGAGCAGTACTTC. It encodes CASSPTAGGPYEQYF.

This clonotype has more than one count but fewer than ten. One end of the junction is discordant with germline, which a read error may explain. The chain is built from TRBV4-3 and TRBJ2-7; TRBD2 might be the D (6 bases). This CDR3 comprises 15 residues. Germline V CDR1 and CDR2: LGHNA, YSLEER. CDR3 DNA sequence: TGCGCCGGCAGCTTCCACCCGGGGGAATTCTACGAGCAGTACTTC. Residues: CAGSFHPGEFYEQYF.

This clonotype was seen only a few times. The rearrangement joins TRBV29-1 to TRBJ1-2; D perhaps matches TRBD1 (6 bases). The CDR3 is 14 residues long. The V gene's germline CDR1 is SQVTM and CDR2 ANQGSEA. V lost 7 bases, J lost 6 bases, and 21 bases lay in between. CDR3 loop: CSAARTGLGHGYTF. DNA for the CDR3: TGCAGCGCTGCAAGAACAGGGCTTGGGCATGGCTACACCTTC. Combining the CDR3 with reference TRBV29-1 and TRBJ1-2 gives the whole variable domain SAVISQKPSRDICQRGTSLTIQCQVDSQVTMMFWYRQQPGQSLTLIATANQGSEATYESGFVIDKFPISRPNLTFSTLTVSNMSPEDSSIYLCSAARTGLGHGYTFGSGTRLTVV.

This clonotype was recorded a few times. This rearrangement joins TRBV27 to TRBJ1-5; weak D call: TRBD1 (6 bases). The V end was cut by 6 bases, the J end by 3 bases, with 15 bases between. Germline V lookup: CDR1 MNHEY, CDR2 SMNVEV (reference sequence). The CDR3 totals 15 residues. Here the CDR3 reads CASSATGHSNQPQHF. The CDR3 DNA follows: TGTGCCAGCAGCGCCACGGGACACTCCAATCAGCCCCAGCATTTT.